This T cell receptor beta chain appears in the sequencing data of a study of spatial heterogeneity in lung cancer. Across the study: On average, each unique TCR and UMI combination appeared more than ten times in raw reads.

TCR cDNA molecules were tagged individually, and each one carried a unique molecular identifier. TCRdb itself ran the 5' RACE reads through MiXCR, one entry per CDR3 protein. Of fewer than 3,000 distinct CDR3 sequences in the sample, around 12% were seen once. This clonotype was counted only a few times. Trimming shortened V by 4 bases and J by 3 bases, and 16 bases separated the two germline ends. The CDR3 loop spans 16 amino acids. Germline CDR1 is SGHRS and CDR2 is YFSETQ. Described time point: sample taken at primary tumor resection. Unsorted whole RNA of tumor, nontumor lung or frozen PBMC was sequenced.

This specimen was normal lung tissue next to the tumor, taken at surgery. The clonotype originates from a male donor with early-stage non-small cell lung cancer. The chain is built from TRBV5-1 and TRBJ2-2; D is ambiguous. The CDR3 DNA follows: TGCGCCAGCAGCCCAATTCCCCCCCCGGACACCGGGGAGCTGTTTTTT. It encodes CASSPIPPPDTGELFF. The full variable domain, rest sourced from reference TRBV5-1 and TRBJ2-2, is KAGVTQTPRYLIKTRGQQVTLSCSPISGHRSVSWYQQTPGQGLQFLFEYFSETQRNKGNFPGRFSGRQFSNSRSEMNVSTLELGDSALYLCASSPIPPPDTGELFFGEGSRLTVL.